The entry below gives a single TCR beta chain sequence along with its context. What it binds is not known. The PCR made use of 60 Vbeta and 13 Jbeta primers. Method: immunoSEQ multiplex PCR; TCRdb's copy keeps in-frame clones and lacks some. The table lists about 190,000 clones, around 73% of them singletons. These data are taken from a study of cytomegalovirus exposure and HLA in healthy donors. Broader study findings: TCR beta chain V- and J-gene trimming was linked, in a later analysis, to a missense variant in DCLRE1C.

V was clipped by 4 bases and J by 5 bases, with 17 bases between them. Germline lookup yields CDR1 ENHRY and CDR2 SYGVKD. There are 15 residues in the CDR3. The sample comprised PBMCs. The chain combines TRBV10-3 with TRBJ1-1, with unresolved D. The receptor was isolated from a woman aged 25 to 39 in good health and CMV-seropositive. CDR3 DNA sequence: TGTGCCATCAGTGCCCCGGAACGGGGAGAGACTGAAGCTTTCTTT. It specifies CAISAPERGETEAFF.